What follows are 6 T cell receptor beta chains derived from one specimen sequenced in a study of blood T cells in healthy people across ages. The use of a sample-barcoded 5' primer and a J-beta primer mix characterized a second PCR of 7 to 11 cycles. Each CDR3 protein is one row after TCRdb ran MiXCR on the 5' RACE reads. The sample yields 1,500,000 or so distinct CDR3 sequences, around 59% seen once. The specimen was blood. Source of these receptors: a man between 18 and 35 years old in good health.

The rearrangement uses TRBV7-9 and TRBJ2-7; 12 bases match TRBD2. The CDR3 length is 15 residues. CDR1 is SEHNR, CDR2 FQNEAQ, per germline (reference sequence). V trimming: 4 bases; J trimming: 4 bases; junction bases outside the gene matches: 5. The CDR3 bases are TGTGCCAGCAGCTCCACTAGCGGGAGGTTTTACGAGCAGTACTTC. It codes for CASSSTSGRFYEQYF.

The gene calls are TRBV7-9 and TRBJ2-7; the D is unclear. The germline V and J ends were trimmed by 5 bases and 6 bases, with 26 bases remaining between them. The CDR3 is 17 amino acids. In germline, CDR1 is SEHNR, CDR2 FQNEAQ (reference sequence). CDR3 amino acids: CASSPPPNSEENCEQYF. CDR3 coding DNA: TGTGCCAGCAGCCCGCCGCCGAACAGTGAGGAAAACTGCGAGCAGTACTTC. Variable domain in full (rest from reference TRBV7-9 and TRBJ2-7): DTGVSQNPRHKITKRGQNVTFRCDPISEHNRLYWYRQTLGQGPEFLTYFQNEAQLEKSRLLSDRFSAERPKGSFSTLEIQRTEQGDSAMYLCASSPPPNSEENCEQYFGPGTRLTVT.

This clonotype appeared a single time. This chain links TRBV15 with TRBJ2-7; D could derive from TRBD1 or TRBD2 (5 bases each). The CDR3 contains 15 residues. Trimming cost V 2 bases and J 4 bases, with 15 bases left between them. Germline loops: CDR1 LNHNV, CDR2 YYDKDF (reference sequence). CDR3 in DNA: TGTGCCACCAGCAGATCCGGGGCAGGAATGTACGAGCAGTACTTC. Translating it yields CATSRSGAGMYEQYF.

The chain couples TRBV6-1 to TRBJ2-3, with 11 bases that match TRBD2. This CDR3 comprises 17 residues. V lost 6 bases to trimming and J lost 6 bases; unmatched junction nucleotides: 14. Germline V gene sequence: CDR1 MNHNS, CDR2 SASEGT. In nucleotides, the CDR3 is TGTGCCAGCAGAAACCTCAAAGTAGCGGGAGGGCAGGATACGCAGTATTTT. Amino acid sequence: CASRNLKVAGGQDTQYF.

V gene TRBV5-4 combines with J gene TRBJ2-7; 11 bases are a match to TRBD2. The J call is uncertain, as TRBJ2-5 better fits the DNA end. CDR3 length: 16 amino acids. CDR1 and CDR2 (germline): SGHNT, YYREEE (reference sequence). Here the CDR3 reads CASSLRTGTSGETQYF. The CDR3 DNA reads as TGTGCCAGCAGCTTACGAACCGGGACTAGCGGAGAGACCCAGTACTTC.

CDR3 sequence (DNA): TGTGCCAGCAGCTTATGGACAGGGGGATTTAGCGAGCAGTACTTC. Encoded protein: CASSLWTGGFSEQYF. The J gene is TRBJ2-5, the V gene TRBV7-2, with 10 bases lining up with TRBD1. Gene TRBJ2-7 matches the end of the DNA better, so the J call may be wrong. In germline, CDR1 is SGHTA, CDR2 FQGNSA. This CDR3 is 15 amino acids long.